These T cell receptor beta chains were read from a single sample in a study of T cell responses to AZD1222 COVID-19 vaccine. Profiled with immunoSEQ multiplex PCR; TCRdb holds only in-frame clones, not every one. This sample carries approximately 96,000 clones, 70% to 90% of them seen once, and the ten largest clones take about 6%. Sequencing was performed on peripheral blood, taken 28 days after the second AZD1222 dose. These receptors originate from an adult who received the AZD1222 COVID-19 vaccine. The CDR3 runs from the conserved cysteine through the conserved F or W. The D gene is left open where the match is weak. Some rows have no size entry. The others give once, few or many, or a class for an expanded clone.

size	V	length	D	J	CDR3	DNA
-	TRBV7-8	15	TRBD1	TRBJ1-5	CASSITTGEGQPQHF	TGTGCCAGCAGCATCACGACAGGGGAGGGTCAGCCCCAGCATTTT
-	TRBV11-2	15	TRBD2	TRBJ2-7	CASSTLLAGSYEQYF	TGTGCCAGCAGCACCTTACTAGCGGGGTCCTACGAGCAGTACTTC
once	TRBV5-1	15	TRBD2	TRBJ2-5	CASSQIAGHQETQYF	TGCGCCAGCAGCCAAATAGCGGGACACCAAGAGACCCAGTACTTC
-	TRBV5-1	14	-	TRBJ1-2	CASSLDGGTYGYTF	TGCGCCAGCAGCTTGGATGGGGGAACCTATGGCTACACCTTC
-	TRBV28	16	TRBD1	TRBJ2-1	CAVGLDGDSSYNEQFF	TGTGCCGTGGGGTTGGATGGGGACAGCTCCTACAATGAGCAGTTCTTC
-	TRBV11-3	15	TRBD2	TRBJ2-1	CASSLEGGGYNEQFF	TGTGCCAGCAGCTTAGAGGGCGGGGGTTACAATGAGCAGTTCTTC
-	TRBV7-3	15	TRBD1	TRBJ2-5	CASSQGAGARETQYF	TGTGCCAGCAGCCAGGGGGCAGGAGCGAGGGAGACCCAGTACTTC
once	TRBV6-4	14	TRBD2	TRBJ2-1	CASSGLAGGGEQFF	TGTGCCAGCAGCGGACTAGCGGGAGGAGGTGAGCAGTTCTTC
-	TRBV11-2	13	-	TRBJ2-1	CASSHGRYNEQFF	TGTGCCAGCAGCCACGGACGGTACAATGAGCAGTTCTTC
-	TRBV2	14	TRBD1	TRBJ2-2	CAWRRTGDAGELFF	TGTGCCTGGCGTAGGACAGGGGACGCCGGGGAGCTGTTTTTT
-	TRBV7-2	15	-	TRBJ1-2	CASSPNRARTGGYTF	TGTGCCAGCAGCCCTAACAGGGCACGGACCGGGGGCTACACCTTC
few	TRBV4-3	15	-	TRBJ1-6	CASSQDHTVNSPLHF	TGCGCCAGCAGCCAAGATCACACTGTTAATTCACCCCTCCACTTT
-	TRBV11-2	16	-	TRBJ1-5	CASSPGGTLQSGPQHF	TGTGCCAGCAGCCCAGGTGGGACACTCCAGAGTGGGCCCCAGCATTTT
-	TRBV7-9	14	-	TRBJ1-5	CASSLQGNNQPQHF	TGTGCCAGCAGCTTACAGGGCAACAATCAGCCCCAGCATTTT
-	TRBV10-1	13	TRBD1	TRBJ2-3	CASSGQGWDTQYF	TGCGCCAGCAGTGGACAGGGTTGGGATACGCAGTATTTT